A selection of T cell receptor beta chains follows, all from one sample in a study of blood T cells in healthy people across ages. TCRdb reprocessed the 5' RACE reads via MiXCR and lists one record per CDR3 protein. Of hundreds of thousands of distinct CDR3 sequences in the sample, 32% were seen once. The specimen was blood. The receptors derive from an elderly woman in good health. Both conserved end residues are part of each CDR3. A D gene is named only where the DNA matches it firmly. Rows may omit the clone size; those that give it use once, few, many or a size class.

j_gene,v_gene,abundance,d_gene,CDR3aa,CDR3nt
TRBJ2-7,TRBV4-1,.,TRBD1,CASSQADRVYEQYF,TGCGCCAGCAGCCAAGCAGACAGGGTTTACGAGCAGTACTTC
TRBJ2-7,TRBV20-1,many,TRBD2,CSARDRSGGVYYEQYF,TGCAGTGCTAGAGATCGTAGCGGGGGCGTATACTACGAGCAGTACTTC
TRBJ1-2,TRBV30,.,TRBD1,CAWSTRTGGGYTF,TGTGCCTGGAGTACCCGGACAGGGGGCGGCTACACCTTC
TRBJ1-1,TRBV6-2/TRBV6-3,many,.,CASTDPLDTEAFF,TGTGCCAGCACCGACCCCCTGGACACTGAAGCTTTCTTT
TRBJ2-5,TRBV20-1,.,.,CSARTGRAVDGETQYF,TGCAGTGCTAGAACGGGGCGAGCGGTGGACGGGGAGACCCAGTACTTC
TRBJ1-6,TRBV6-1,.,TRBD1,CASSTRTGSDSPLHF,TGTGCCAGCAGTACCAGGACAGGGAGTGATTCACCCCTCCACTTT
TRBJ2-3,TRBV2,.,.,CASSDWGTYGYTFGSGTNTDTQYF,.
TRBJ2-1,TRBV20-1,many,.,CSARDGRGRDNEQFF,TGCAGTGCTAGAGACGGCAGGGGGAGGGACAATGAGCAGTTCTTC
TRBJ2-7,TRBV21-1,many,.,CASLQDGPYEQYF,TGTGCCAGCTTGCAAGACGGGCCCTACGAGCAGTACTTC
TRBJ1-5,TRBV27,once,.,CASSLAWNQPQHF,TGTGCCAGCAGTTTAGCATGGAATCAGCCCCAGCATTTT
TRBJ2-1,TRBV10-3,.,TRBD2,CATTVAGGKGNEQFF,TGTGCCACTACAGTAGCGGGAGGAAAGGGCAATGAGCAGTTCTTC
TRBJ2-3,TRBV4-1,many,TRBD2,CASSRGLSSTDTQYF,TGCGCCAGCAGCCGGGGACTATCGAGCACAGATACGCAGTATTTT
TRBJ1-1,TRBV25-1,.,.,CASSDWEGTEAFF,TGTGCCAGCAGTGATTGGGAAGGCACTGAAGCTTTCTTT
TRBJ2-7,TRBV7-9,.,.,CASSLRTDEQYF,TGTGCCAGCAGCCTTCGGACCGACGAGCAGTACTTC
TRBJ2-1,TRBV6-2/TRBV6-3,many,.,CASSTGPYNEQFF,TGTGCCAGCAGTACTGGGCCCTACAATGAGCAGTTCTTC
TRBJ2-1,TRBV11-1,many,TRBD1,CASSLGQGWNEQFF,TGTGCCAGCAGTCTAGGACAGGGGTGGAATGAGCAGTTCTTC
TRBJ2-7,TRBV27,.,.,CASSPRQFLGAEQYF,TGTGCCAGCAGTCCCCGACAGTTCCTGGGGGCCGAGCAGTACTTC
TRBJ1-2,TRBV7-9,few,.,CASSLLQGVAYGYTF,TGTGCCAGTAGCTTGTTACAGGGCGTCGCCTATGGCTACACCTTC
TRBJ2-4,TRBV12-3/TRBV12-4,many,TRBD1,CASSSQQGWAKNIQYF,TGTGCCAGCAGTTCCCAACAGGGGTGGGCCAAAAACATTCAGTACTTC
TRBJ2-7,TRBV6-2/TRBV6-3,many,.,CASRGQTGEQYF,TGTGCCAGCAGGGGTCAGACGGGGGAGCAGTACTTC
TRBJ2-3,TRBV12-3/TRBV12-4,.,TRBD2,CASSRYLSSGGSADAQYF,TGTGCCAGCAGTCGCTACCTGTCAAGCGGGGGGAGCGCAGATGCGCAGTATTTT
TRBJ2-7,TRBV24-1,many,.,CATSDRGSGVEQYF,TGTGCCACCAGTGATCGAGGTTCCGGGGTCGAGCAGTACTTC
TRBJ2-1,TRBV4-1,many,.,CASSRSGFLDEQFF,TGCGCCAGCAGCCGATCGGGATTCCTCGATGAGCAGTTCTTC
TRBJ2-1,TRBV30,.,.,CAWSVSMRGPYNERFF,TGTGCCTGGAGTGTCAGTATGCGGGGGCCCTACAATGAGCGGTTCTTC
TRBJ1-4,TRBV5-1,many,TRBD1,CASSLTDRGGEKLFF,TGCGCCAGCAGCTTGACGGACAGGGGGGGTGAAAAACTGTTTTTT
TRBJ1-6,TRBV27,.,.,CASSKGMLYSPLHF,TGTGCCAGCAGCAAGGGGATGCTCTATTCACCCCTCCACTTT
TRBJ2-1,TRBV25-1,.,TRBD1,CASSQRQGLWNEQFF,TGTGCCAGCAGTCAACGACAGGGGCTGTGGAATGAGCAGTTCTTC
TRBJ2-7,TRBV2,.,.,CASSETQGTCEQYF,TGCGCCAGCAGTGAAACGCAGGGGACCTGCGAGCAGTACTTC
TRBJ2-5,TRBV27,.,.,CASNLVGYQETQYF,TGTGCCAGCAATCTAGTGGGGTATCAAGAGACCCAGTACTTC
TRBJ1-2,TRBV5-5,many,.,CASSVARQGYTF,TGTGCCAGCAGCGTAGCCCGGCAGGGCTACACCTTC
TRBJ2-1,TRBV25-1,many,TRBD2,CASSSQRGRNEQFF,TGTGCCAGCAGTTCTCAGCGGGGGAGGAATGAGCAGTTCTTC
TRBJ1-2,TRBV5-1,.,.,CASSLITGASGYTF,TGCGCCAGCAGCTTGATAACAGGCGCTAGTGGCTACACCTTC
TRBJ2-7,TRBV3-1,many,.,CASSQFSYEQYF,TGTGCCAGCAGCCAGTTCTCCTACGAGCAGTACTTC